This T cell receptor beta chain is drawn from a study of CD8 T cells in ankylosing spondylitis. Study-wide results and limits: Seemingly characteristic of ankylosing spondylitis blood was a TCR beta motif consisting of about 8 highly homologous variants. Existing reports had already noted some motif variants in reactive arthritis synovial fluid and blood.

Each CDR3 protein gets one entry after TCRdb re-called the 5' RACE reads with MiXCR. Altogether 500,000 or so distinct CDR3 sequences are present, 5.3% being singletons, with the ten largest covering approximately 4%. This clonotype has a count of ten or more. What it binds is not known. Trimming removed 5 bases from V and 8 bases from J; junction bases left unmatched: 11. This CDR3 is built from 14 residues. In germline, CDR1 is SQVTM, CDR2 ANQGSEA. The chain couples TRBV29-1 to TRBJ2-1; 8 nucleotides align to TRBD2. Sequencing was carried out using blood, either unsorted or a sorted T cell fraction (not recorded which). The TCR was taken from a male donor with ankylosing spondylitis. In DNA form, the CDR3 reads TGCAGCGTTTGGAGTGGGCGGGAGGCCGATGAGCAGTTCTTC. This gives the protein CSVWSGREADEQFF.